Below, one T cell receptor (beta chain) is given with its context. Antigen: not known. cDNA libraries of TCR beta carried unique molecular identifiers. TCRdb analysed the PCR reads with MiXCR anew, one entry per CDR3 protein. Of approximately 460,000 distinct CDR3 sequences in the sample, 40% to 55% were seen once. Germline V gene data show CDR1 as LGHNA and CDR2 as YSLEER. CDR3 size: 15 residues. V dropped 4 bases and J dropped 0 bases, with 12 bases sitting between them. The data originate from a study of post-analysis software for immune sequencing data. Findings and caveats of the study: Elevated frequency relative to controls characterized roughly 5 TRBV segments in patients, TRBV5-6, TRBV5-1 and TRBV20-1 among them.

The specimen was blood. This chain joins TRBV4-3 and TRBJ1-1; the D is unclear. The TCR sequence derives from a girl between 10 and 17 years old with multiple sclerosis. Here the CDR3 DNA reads TGCGCCAGCAGCCCCGGACGGCAGTTGAACACTGAAGCTTTCTTT. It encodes CASSPGRQLNTEAFF.